Listed below are T cell receptor beta chains from one sample, sequenced in a study of blood T cells in healthy people across ages. TCRdb fed the 5' RACE reads into MiXCR, producing one record per CDR3 protein. Counted here are around 1.5 million distinct CDR3 sequences, around 35% occurring once; the ten biggest clones make up roughly 12%. The sample comprised blood. The source is a woman aged 30 to 39 in good health. Both conserved end residues are part of each CDR3. The order of the fields is CDR3 DNA, CDR3 protein, D gene, clone size, J gene, V gene. D genes are given only for firm matches. A row's size may be missing; if present it is once, few, many or a size class.

DNA: TGTGCCAGCAGCCAAGACTGGGCGGTTCTACCAGGGGGTGAGCAGTACTTC; CDR3: CASSQDWAVLPGGEQYF; D: TRBD1; size: once; J: TRBJ2-7; V: TRBV4-2
DNA: TGTGCCAGCAGCATGAGCGGGACGACAGGGAACTATGGCTACACCTTC; CDR3: CASSMSGTTGNYGYTF; D: TRBD1; size: few; J: TRBJ1-2; V: TRBV7-9
DNA: TGCGCCAGCAGTGAGTCGAGAGCATCAGATACGCAGTATTTT; CDR3: CASSESRASDTQYF; D: .; size: few; J: TRBJ2-3; V: TRBV10-1
DNA: TGTGCCAGCAGCTTTTCGCTGTCGGGCCGGAACGAGCAGTACTTC; CDR3: CASSFSLSGRNEQYF; D: .; size: few; J: TRBJ2-7; V: TRBV7-9
DNA: TGTGCCAGCCGCTCCCGGGGGGCCCAAGAGCAGTTCTTC; CDR3: CASRSRGAQEQFF; D: .; size: .; J: TRBJ2-1; V: TRBV3-1
DNA: TGTGCCAGCAGAACCCACCCCGGCACTTCAAATGAGCAGTTCTTC; CDR3: CASRTHPGTSNEQFF; D: .; size: .; J: TRBJ2-1; V: TRBV6-4
DNA: TGTGCCAGCAGCTTACTGGTATCGGATACCCCCTACAATGAGCAGTTCTTC; CDR3: CASSLLVSDTPYNEQFF; D: .; size: few; J: TRBJ2-1; V: TRBV7-9
DNA: TGTGCCAGCAGCGTGGGGAGAACTAGCGGGAGGCCGGATACGCAGTATTTT; CDR3: CASSVGRTSGRPDTQYF; D: TRBD2; size: .; J: TRBJ2-3; V: TRBV9
DNA: TGTGCCAGCAGTTGGGACAGGGAACACGAGCAGTACTTC; CDR3: CASSWDREHEQYF; D: TRBD1; size: few; J: TRBJ2-7; V: TRBV12-3/TRBV12-4
DNA: TGCAGCGTTTTGATTTTGGTAATGAGGGGCACTGAAGCTTTCTTT; CDR3: CSVLILVMRGTEAFF; D: .; size: few; J: TRBJ1-1; V: TRBV29-1
DNA: TGTACCAGCAGTGACAGGGGCTCCCCGGCCCAGTACTTC; CDR3: CTSSDRGSPAQYF; D: TRBD1; size: .; J: TRBJ2-7; V: TRBV2
DNA: TGTGCCAGCAGAGATTTGACAGGGATAGGCAATCAGCCCCAGCATTTT; CDR3: CASRDLTGIGNQPQHF; D: TRBD1; size: few; J: TRBJ1-5; V: TRBV6-1
DNA: TGCAGTGCCCCCCCGGTTGGGGGCCCAGGGTACAATGAGCAGTTCTTC; CDR3: CSAPPVGGPGYNEQFF; D: .; size: .; J: TRBJ2-1; V: TRBV20-1
DNA: TGTGCCAGCAGCTCAAGGGCTAGCGGGGGGCCAGAGACCCAGTACTTC; CDR3: CASSSRASGGPETQYF; D: TRBD2; size: .; J: TRBJ2-5; V: TRBV7-3
DNA: TGCAGTGCTAATCGACAGGAGGGTACTGAAGCTTTCTTT; CDR3: CSANRQEGTEAFF; D: .; size: .; J: TRBJ1-1; V: TRBV20-1
DNA: TGCAGTGCTACCACAGGGGGATCCTATGGCTACACCTTC; CDR3: CSATTGGSYGYTF; D: TRBD1; size: .; J: TRBJ1-2; V: TRBV20-1
DNA: TGTGCCAGCAGCTCCGGGCCACAGGGTCAGAATGAGCAGTTCTTC; CDR3: CASSSGPQGQNEQFF; D: .; size: .; J: TRBJ2-1; V: TRBV7-6
DNA: TGCAGTGCTAGAGAAACATCTCGTCTCGCCTATGGCTACACCTTC; CDR3: CSARETSRLAYGYTF; D: .; size: .; J: TRBJ1-2; V: TRBV20-1
DNA: TGTGCCAGCAGTTTCGGGTATGGCCACGAGCAGTACTTC; CDR3: CASSFGYGHEQYF; D: .; size: .; J: TRBJ2-7; V: TRBV27
DNA: TGCAGTGCCAGGCGGTTCCAAGAGACCCAGTACTTC; CDR3: CSARRFQETQYF; D: .; size: .; J: TRBJ2-5; V: TRBV20-1
DNA: TGTGCCAGCAGCAACCCTAGCCAGGGTACTGAGCAGTTCTTC; CDR3: CASSNPSQGTEQFF; D: .; size: few; J: TRBJ2-1; V: TRBV7-9
DNA: TGTGCCAGCAGCCAAGGGACAGGGACTTTAAATTCACCCCTCCACTTT; CDR3: CASSQGTGTLNSPLHF; D: TRBD1; size: few; J: TRBJ1-6; V: TRBV3-1
DNA: TGTGCCAGCAATGAACGGTGGGCGAACTATGGCTACACCTTC; CDR3: CASNERWANYGYTF; D: .; size: few; J: TRBJ1-2; V: TRBV6-1
DNA: TGTGCCAGCAGCTTATTTGGCTACAATGAGCAGTTCTTC; CDR3: CASSLFGYNEQFF; D: .; size: many; J: TRBJ2-1; V: TRBV7-2
DNA: TGCAGTGCTAGTACTAGCGGGAGAGGATTGGGTTCAGAGACCCAGTACTTC; CDR3: CSASTSGRGLGSETQYF; D: TRBD2; size: few; J: TRBJ2-5; V: TRBV20-1
DNA: TGTGCCAGCAGCCAAGATCGAGCGGGAGGGGTGGATACGCAGTATTTT; CDR3: CASSQDRAGGVDTQYF; D: TRBD2; size: few; J: TRBJ2-3; V: TRBV3-1
DNA: TGTGCCAGCAGTTTATCGGTTGGATACGAGCAGTACTTC; CDR3: CASSLSVGYEQYF; D: .; size: many; J: TRBJ2-7; V: TRBV27
DNA: TGCAGTGCCGCTCGGGGGCACACTGAAGCTTTCTTT; CDR3: CSAARGHTEAFF; D: .; size: .; J: TRBJ1-1; V: TRBV20-1
DNA: TGTGCCACCAGCAGAGGACAGGGGTTAGCTAATGAAAAACTGTTTTTT; CDR3: CATSRGQGLANEKLFF; D: TRBD1; size: .; J: TRBJ1-4; V: TRBV15
DNA: TGTGCCACCAGCAGGGGACTAGCGGGACCCGCCGACTACGAGCAGTACTTC; CDR3: CATSRGLAGPADYEQYF; D: TRBD2; size: few; J: TRBJ2-7; V: TRBV15
DNA: TGTGCCAGCAGCGCCCGACACCCATCCTACAATGAGCAGTTCTTC; CDR3: CASSARHPSYNEQFF; D: .; size: .; J: TRBJ2-1; V: TRBV9
DNA: TGTGCCAGCAGCGAGGGGTCCGGGACCACCGGCGGGGCCGATGAGCAGTACTTC; CDR3: CASSEGSGTTGGADEQYF; D: .; size: .; J: TRBJ2-7; V: TRBV9
DNA: TGCGCCAGCAGCCCTGACCAGAACCCCTATGGCTACACCTTC; CDR3: CASSPDQNPYGYTF; D: .; size: many; J: TRBJ1-2; V: TRBV5-1
DNA: TGCGCCAGCAGCTCCCGCCGGGACAGACCCTACGAGCAGTACTTC; CDR3: CASSSRRDRPYEQYF; D: TRBD1; size: many; J: TRBJ2-7; V: TRBV5-1
DNA: TGTGCCAGCAGCGAAGGACTAGCAAACAATGAGCAGTTCTTC; CDR3: CASSEGLANNEQFF; D: TRBD2; size: .; J: TRBJ2-1; V: TRBV3-1
DNA: TGCAGTGCCGAACACGGACTAGCGGGGGGGATTTCTGATACGCAGTATTTT; CDR3: CSAEHGLAGGISDTQYF; D: TRBD2; size: many; J: TRBJ2-3; V: TRBV20-1
DNA: TGTGCCATCAGTGTCGCCCTAGGGACAGATACGCAGTATTTT; CDR3: CAISVALGTDTQYF; D: .; size: many; J: TRBJ2-3; V: TRBV10-3
DNA: TGTGCCAGCAGCCAGTTCGGGGCAGACTACGAGCAGTACTTC; CDR3: CASSQFGADYEQYF; D: .; size: few; J: TRBJ2-7; V: TRBV7-2
DNA: TGCAGTGCTCCCCAGGGGGTTAGCAATCAGCCCCAGCATTTT; CDR3: CSAPQGVSNQPQHF; D: TRBD1; size: few; J: TRBJ1-5; V: TRBV20-1
DNA: TGCGCCAGCAGCTTGTCTGGGTACAGTCCTAGCGGGAGTTCCGAGCAGTACTTC; CDR3: CASSLSGYSPSGSSEQYF; D: TRBD2; size: .; J: TRBJ2-7; V: TRBV5-1
DNA: TGTGCCAGCAGCTTAGGTGGAGGGGGCTACAATGAGCAGTTCTTC; CDR3: CASSLGGGGYNEQFF; D: .; size: many; J: TRBJ2-1; V: TRBV5-1
DNA: TGCGCCAGCAGCTCGACCGGGGGCGACGGTGGCTACACCTTC; CDR3: CASSSTGGDGGYTF; D: .; size: few; J: TRBJ1-2; V: TRBV5-1
DNA: TGTGCCTCCAGGCGGGAGAGCCCCTACGAGCAGTACTTC; CDR3: CASRRESPYEQYF; D: TRBD2; size: few; J: TRBJ2-7; V: TRBV30
DNA: TGTGCCAGCTCACCATGGTTACAGGAGACCCAGTACTTC; CDR3: CASSPWLQETQYF; D: .; size: .; J: TRBJ2-5; V: TRBV18
DNA: TGCGCCAGCAGCATCCGGACTAGCGGCCGCACAGATACGCAGTATTTT; CDR3: CASSIRTSGRTDTQYF; D: TRBD2; size: once; J: TRBJ2-3; V: TRBV5-1
DNA: TGTGCCAGCAGCTTAGGGGTTATACGGATGAACACTGAAGCTTTCTTT; CDR3: CASSLGVIRMNTEAFF; D: .; size: .; J: TRBJ1-1; V: TRBV7-9
DNA: TGCGCCAGCAGCTTCGGGGTTTCAGATACGCAGTATTTT; CDR3: CASSFGVSDTQYF; D: .; size: .; J: TRBJ2-3; V: TRBV4-1
DNA: TGTGCCAGCAGTTTGTACAGGGGGCGGAGAAATCAGCCCCAGCATTTT; CDR3: CASSLYRGRRNQPQHF; D: TRBD1; size: few; J: TRBJ1-5; V: TRBV28
DNA: TGTGCCATCAGCGGGACTAGCGGGGCGGGGGAGACCCAGTACTTC; CDR3: CAISGTSGAGETQYF; D: TRBD2; size: .; J: TRBJ2-5; V: TRBV10-3
DNA: TGTGCCTGGAGCCGGTACATAGGTCAGCCCCAGCATTTT; CDR3: CAWSRYIGQPQHF; D: .; size: .; J: TRBJ1-5; V: TRBV30
DNA: TGTGCCAGCAGCCCGATGGGGGGCCACTACGAGCAGTACTTC; CDR3: CASSPMGGHYEQYF; D: .; size: .; J: TRBJ2-7; V: TRBV6-2/TRBV6-3
DNA: TGCGCCAGCAGCCATAGCGGGAGACTCTACGAGCAGTACTTC; CDR3: CASSHSGRLYEQYF; D: TRBD2; size: .; J: TRBJ2-7; V: TRBV4-1
DNA: TGCAGTGCAACAACCTCGGCTCTAGCGAATATTAAGGGTGACACAGATACGCAGTATTTT; CDR3: CSATTSALANIKGDTDTQYF; D: .; size: .; J: TRBJ2-3; V: TRBV20-1
DNA: TGTGCCAGCAGTCAAGAGACTAGCGGGCGTGCACTGGAGCAGTACTTC; CDR3: CASSQETSGRALEQYF; D: TRBD2; size: .; J: TRBJ2-4; V: TRBV28
DNA: TGCAGCTCATTCCGGGACTCCTACAATGAGCAGTTCTTC; CDR3: CSSFRDSYNEQFF; D: .; size: few; J: TRBJ2-1; V: TRBV29-1
DNA: TGTGCCAGCAGCCCTTCCTTGGGGGGGGTCAGGAACTATGGCTACACCTTC; CDR3: CASSPSLGGVRNYGYTF; D: .; size: few; J: TRBJ1-2; V: TRBV13